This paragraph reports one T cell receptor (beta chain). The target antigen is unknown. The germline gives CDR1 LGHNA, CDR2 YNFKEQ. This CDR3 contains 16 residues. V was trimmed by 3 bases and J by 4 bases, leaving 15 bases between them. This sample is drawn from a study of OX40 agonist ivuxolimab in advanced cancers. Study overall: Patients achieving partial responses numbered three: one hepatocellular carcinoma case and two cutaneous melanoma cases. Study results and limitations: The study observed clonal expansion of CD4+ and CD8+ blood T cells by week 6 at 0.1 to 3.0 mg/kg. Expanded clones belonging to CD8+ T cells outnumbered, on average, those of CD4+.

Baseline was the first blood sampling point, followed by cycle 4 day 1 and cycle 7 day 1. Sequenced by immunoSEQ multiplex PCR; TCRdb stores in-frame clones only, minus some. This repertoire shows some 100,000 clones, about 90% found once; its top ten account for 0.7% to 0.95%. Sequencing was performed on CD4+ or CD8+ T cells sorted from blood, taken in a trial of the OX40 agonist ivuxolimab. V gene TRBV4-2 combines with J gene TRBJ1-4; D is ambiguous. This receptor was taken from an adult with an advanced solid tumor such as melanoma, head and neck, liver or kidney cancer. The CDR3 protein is CASSQQAAGSNEKLFF. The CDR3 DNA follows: TGTGCCAGCAGCCAGCAAGCGGCGGGTAGTAATGAAAAACTGTTTTTT.